This is a list of T cell receptor beta chains from one sample in a study of blood T cells in healthy people across ages. TCRdb processed the 5' RACE reads anew with MiXCR; each CDR3 protein has one entry. The data contain about 650,000 distinct CDR3 sequences, approximately 29% of them seen just once; the ten biggest clones take up 15%. Sequenced material: blood. Receptors originate from a woman at least 80 years old in good health. Each CDR3 is given with its conserved first and last residue. Fields, in order: CDR3 DNA, CDR3 protein, V gene, clone size, J gene, D gene. D genes are given only for firm matches. Not every row has a clone size; where given, it reads once, few, many or a size class.

TGTGCCAGTAGTATAAGGGCGGGGGAAAACATTCAGTACTTC,CASSIRAGENIQYF,TRBV19,few,TRBJ2-4,TRBD2
TGCGCCAGCATCCCAGGGAATGGAGAGACCCAGTACTTC,CASIPGNGETQYF,TRBV10-2,-,TRBJ2-5,-
TGCAGTGCTAGAATGAGGAACAGGGCATCTAACACTGAAGCTTTCTTT,CSARMRNRASNTEAFF,TRBV20-1,-,TRBJ1-1,-
TGTGCCAGTGGGCCCTTGGGAACAGATACGCAGTATTTT,CASGPLGTDTQYF,TRBV13,many,TRBJ2-3,-
TGTGCCAGCAGCCTAGCATTGTCGAGACTAGCGGGGGGCGGGGAGCTGTTTTTT,CASSLALSRLAGGGELFF,TRBV4-2,few,TRBJ2-2,TRBD2
TGTGCCAGCAGCTTAGTGCCCCCGGGACAAACTAATGAAAAACTGTTTTTT,CASSLVPPGQTNEKLFF,TRBV7-2,few,TRBJ1-4,-
TGCGCCAGCAGCTTGGTCGGACTCACAGATACGCAGTATTTT,CASSLVGLTDTQYF,TRBV5-1,many,TRBJ2-3,-
TGCAGTGCTAGTCTCCTAGCGGGAGGGAAAACAGATACGCAGTATTTT,CSASLLAGGKTDTQYF,TRBV20-1,few,TRBJ2-3,TRBD2
TGTGCTAGTGGTTTGGCCCAGGGGAACACCGGGGAGCTGTTTTTT,CASGLAQGNTGELFF,TRBV12-5,once,TRBJ2-2,-
TGTGCCAGCACCCGAGGGAGCGGGGGGGCCCGTCGGGAGACCCAGTACTTC,CASTRGSGGARRETQYF,TRBV5-8,-,TRBJ2-5,TRBD2
TGTGCCAGCAGCGTAGGGTCGTCCGAGCAGTACTTC,CASSVGSSEQYF,TRBV9,many,TRBJ2-7,-
TGTGCCAGCAGGCGGGAGAACACTGAAGCTTTCTTT,CASRRENTEAFF,TRBV7-8,many,TRBJ1-1,-
TGCGCTAGCAGCTCGGGGGGGGACGCGGAGGTGAATGAGCTGTTCTTC,CASSSGGDAEVNELFF,TRBV5-1,-,TRBJ2-1,TRBD2
TGTGCCAGCGGGCGGGATCCTAACTATGGCTACACCTTC,CASGRDPNYGYTF,TRBV9,-,TRBJ1-2,-
TGTGCCAGCAGTTACCCCGGGACTAGCGGTGGGGGGGAGACCCAGTACTTC,CASSYPGTSGGGETQYF,TRBV6-8,many,TRBJ2-5,TRBD2
TGTGCCAGCGGTGCTACAGGGAGAGAGCCCCAGCATTTT,CASGATGREPQHF,TRBV6-1,-,TRBJ1-5,-
TGCGCCAGCAGCTTGGAGAATACCTACGAGCAGTACTTC,CASSLENTYEQYF,TRBV5-1,once,TRBJ2-7,-
TGTGCCAGCTTCAGGGGACAGGGGAGGAATGGCTACACCTTC,CASFRGQGRNGYTF,TRBV2,few,TRBJ1-2,TRBD1
TGCAGCGTTCTTCAGGGATGGGAGCAGTTCTTC,CSVLQGWEQFF,TRBV29-1,-,TRBJ2-1,-
TGTGCCAGCAGCGTAGGTTCGGGAAATCAGCCCCAGCATTTT,CASSVGSGNQPQHF,TRBV9,-,TRBJ1-5,-
TGTGCCAGCAGCGCCGACACTAGGTCACCCCTCCACTTT,CASSADTRSPLHF,TRBV7-2,many,TRBJ1-6,-
TGTGCCAGCAGCCCGGAACGGGTAGAGCTTTATAGCAATCAGCCCCAGCATTTT,CASSPERVELYSNQPQHF,TRBV6-1,once,TRBJ1-5,-
TGTGCCAGCAGCAGGACAGGGGGCGGAGGGGAGCTGTTTTTT,CASSRTGGGGELFF,TRBV2,few,TRBJ2-2,TRBD1
TGTGCCAGCAGCTTAAGCGAGATCCAAGAGACCCAGTACTTC,CASSLSEIQETQYF,TRBV7-2,-,TRBJ2-5,-
TGTGCCAGCAGCCAACGGGGGGCCTCGGAGACCCAGTACTTC,CASSQRGASETQYF,TRBV6-5,many,TRBJ2-5,-
TGCAGTGCTAGGGGGGATACAGGGTTCTATGGCTACACCTTC,CSARGDTGFYGYTF,TRBV20-1,few,TRBJ1-2,-
TGCGCCAGCAGCTGGGCGACTAGCCGTCGGAATGAGCAGTACTTC,CASSWATSRRNEQYF,TRBV5-1,few,TRBJ2-7,TRBD2
TGCAGTGCTTCCGGGACTAGCGGGTCCTGGGAGCAGTTCTTC,CSASGTSGSWEQFF,TRBV20-1,few,TRBJ2-1,TRBD2